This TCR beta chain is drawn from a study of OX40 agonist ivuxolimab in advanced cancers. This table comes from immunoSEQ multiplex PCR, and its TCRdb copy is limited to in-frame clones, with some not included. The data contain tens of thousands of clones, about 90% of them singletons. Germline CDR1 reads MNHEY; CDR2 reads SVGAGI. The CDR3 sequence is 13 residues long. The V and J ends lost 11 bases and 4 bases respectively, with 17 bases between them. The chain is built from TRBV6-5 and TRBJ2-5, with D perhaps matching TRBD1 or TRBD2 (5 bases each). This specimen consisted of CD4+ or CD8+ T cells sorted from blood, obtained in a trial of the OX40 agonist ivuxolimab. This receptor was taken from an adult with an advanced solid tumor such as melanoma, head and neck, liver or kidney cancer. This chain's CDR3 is CASWDRFRETQYF. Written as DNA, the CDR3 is TGTGCCTCCTGGGACCGATTCAGAGAGACCCAGTACTTC.